Detailed here is one T cell receptor beta chain. This sample was taken from a study of blood T cell repertoires in COVID-19. Turning to the study itself: COVID-19 samples, acute and convalescent, were from the United States, Italy and Spain. Sources were T cells, B-cell-depleted T cells, or PBMCs; the material itself was cDNA or gDNA.

Per the study methods: The assay estimated nucleated cells by amplifying reference gene primers. Assay: immunoSEQ multiplex PCR; the TCRdb copy retains only in-frame clones and omits some. The D gene and trimming were derived from the DNA, and the V and J assignments and clone size from that table. The sample holds roughly 140,000 clones, 65% to 80% seen once. This clonotype was sampled from a man aged 60-69 years with acute or convalescent COVID-19. Sample: peripheral blood.

CDR3 residues: CSVVGQGNYEQYF. The DNA for the CDR3 is TGCAGCGTCGTGGGACAGGGAAACTACGAGCAGTACTTC. The chain joins TRBV29-1 to TRBJ2-7; 9 nucleotides line up with TRBD1. This CDR3 has 13 amino acids. The J segment lost 3 bases and the V segment lost 6 bases, leaving 6 bases of the junction unmatched. The germline V gene encodes CDR1 SQVTM and CDR2 ANQGSEA.